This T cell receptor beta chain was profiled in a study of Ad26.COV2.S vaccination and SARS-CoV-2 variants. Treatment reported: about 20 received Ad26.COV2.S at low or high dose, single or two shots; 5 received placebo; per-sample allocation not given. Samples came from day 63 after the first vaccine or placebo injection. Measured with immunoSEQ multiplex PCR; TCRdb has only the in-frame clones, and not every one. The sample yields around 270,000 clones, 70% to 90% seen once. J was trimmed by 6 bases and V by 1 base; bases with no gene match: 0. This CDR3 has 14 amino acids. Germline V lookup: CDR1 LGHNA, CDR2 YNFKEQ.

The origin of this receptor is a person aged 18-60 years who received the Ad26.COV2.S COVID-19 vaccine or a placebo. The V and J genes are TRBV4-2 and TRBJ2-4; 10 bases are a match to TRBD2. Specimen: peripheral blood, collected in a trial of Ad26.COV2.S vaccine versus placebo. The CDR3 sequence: CASSQASGGNIQYF. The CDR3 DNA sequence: TGTGCCAGCAGCCAAGCTAGCGGGGGAAACATTCAGTACTTC.